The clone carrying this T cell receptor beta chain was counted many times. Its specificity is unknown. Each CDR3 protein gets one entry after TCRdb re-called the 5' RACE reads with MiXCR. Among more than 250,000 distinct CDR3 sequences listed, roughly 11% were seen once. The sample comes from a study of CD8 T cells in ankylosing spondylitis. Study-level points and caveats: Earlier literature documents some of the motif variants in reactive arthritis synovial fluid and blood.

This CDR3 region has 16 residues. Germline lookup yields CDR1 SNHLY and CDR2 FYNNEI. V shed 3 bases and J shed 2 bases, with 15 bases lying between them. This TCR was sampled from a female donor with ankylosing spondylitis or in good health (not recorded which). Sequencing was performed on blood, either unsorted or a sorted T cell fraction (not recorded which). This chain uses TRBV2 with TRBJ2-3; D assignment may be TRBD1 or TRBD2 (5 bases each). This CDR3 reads CASSESGTQLTDTQYF. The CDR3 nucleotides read TGTGCCAGCAGTGAGTCCGGGACCCAACTCACAGATACGCAGTATTTT. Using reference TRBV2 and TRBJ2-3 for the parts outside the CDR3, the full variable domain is EPEVTQTPSHQVTQMGQEVILRCVPISNHLYFYWYRQILGQKVEFLVSFYNNEISEKSEIFDDQFSVERPDGSNFTLKIRSTKLEDSAMYFCASSESGTQLTDTQYFGPGTRLTVL.